This paragraph covers one T cell receptor beta chain sequence. The CDR3 has 12 amino acids. Germline CDR1 is SNHLY and CDR2 is FYNNEI. The V end lost 6 bases, the J end lost 9 bases, and 9 bases lay between the germline ends. This entry is derived from a study of blood T cell repertoires in COVID-19. The protocol was immunoSEQ multiplex PCR, while the TCRdb copy is restricted to in-frame clones and leaves out a portion. The sample lists 150,000 to 200,000 clones, approximately 90% seen once, with about 4.4% in the top ten. The chain employs TRBV2 and TRBJ1-6; D is undetermined. The sequencing sample was made of peripheral blood. The receptor was derived from a human donor in a cohort sampled during active COVID-19. CDR3 DNA sequence: TGTGCCAGCAGGGCGACAACTTCACCCCTCCACTTT. Protein: CASRATTSPLHF. The variable domain in full, completed from reference TRBV2 and TRBJ1-6, reads EPEVTQTPSHQVTQMGQEVILRCVPISNHLYFYWYRQILGQKVEFLVSFYNNEISEKSEIFDDQFSVERPDGSNFTLKIRSTKLEDSAMYFCASRATTSPLHFGNGTRLTVT.